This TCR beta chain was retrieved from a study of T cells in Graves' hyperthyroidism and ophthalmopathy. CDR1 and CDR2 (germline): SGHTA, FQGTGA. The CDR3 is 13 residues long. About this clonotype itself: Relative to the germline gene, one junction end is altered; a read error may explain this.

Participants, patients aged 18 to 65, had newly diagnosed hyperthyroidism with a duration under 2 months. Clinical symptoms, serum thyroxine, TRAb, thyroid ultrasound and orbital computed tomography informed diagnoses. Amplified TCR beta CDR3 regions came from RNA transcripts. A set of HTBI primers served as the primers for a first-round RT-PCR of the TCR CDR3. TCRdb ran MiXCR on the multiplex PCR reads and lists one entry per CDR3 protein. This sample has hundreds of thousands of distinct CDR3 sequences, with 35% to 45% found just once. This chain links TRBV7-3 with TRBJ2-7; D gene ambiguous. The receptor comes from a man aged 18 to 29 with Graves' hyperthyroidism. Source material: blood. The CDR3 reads CASSFGPNYERYF. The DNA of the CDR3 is TGTGCCAGCAGCTTTGGACCAAACTACGAGCGGTACTTC.